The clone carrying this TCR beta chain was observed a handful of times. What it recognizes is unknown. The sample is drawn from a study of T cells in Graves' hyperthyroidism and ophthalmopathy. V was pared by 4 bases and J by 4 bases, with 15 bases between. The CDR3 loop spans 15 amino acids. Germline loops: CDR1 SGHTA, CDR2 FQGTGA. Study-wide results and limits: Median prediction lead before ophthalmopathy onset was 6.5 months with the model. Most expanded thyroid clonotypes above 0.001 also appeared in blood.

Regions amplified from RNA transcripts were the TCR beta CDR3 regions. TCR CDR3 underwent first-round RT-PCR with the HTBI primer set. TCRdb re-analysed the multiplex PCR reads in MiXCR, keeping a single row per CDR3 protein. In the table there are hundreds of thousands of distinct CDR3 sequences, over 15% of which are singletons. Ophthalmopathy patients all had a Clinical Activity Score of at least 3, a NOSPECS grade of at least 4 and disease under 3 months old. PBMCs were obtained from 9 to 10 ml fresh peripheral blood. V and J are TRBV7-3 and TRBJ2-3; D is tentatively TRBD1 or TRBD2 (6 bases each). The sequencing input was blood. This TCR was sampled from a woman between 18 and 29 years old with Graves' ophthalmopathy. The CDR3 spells CASSWAGGEPDTQYF. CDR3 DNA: TGTGCCAGCAGCTGGGCCGGGGGCGAGCCAGATACGCAGTATTTT.